In its sample, the clone carrying this T cell receptor (beta chain) was seen a few times. V dropped 2 bases and J dropped 5 bases, with 9 bases sitting between them. The CDR3 loop spans 13 amino acids. The germline V gene encodes CDR1 MNHEY and CDR2 SVGAGI. A unique molecular identifier was carried by every single TCR cDNA molecule. In TCRdb, the 5' RACE reads were re-called with MiXCR into one record per CDR3 protein. The data show roughly 38,000 distinct CDR3 sequences, with around 3.3% seen just once and under 40% held by the top ten. The data belong to a study of spatial heterogeneity in lung cancer. Documented time point: sample taken at primary tumor resection. Whole RNA obtained from tumor, nontumor lung or frozen PBMC underwent sequencing without sorting.

The origin of this receptor is a male donor with early-stage non-small cell lung cancer. The chain is built from TRBV6-5 and TRBJ2-5; D remains unclear. Material: normal lung tissue next to the tumor, obtained at surgery. The CDR3 DNA follows: TGTGCCAGCAGTTACCCGGACGGGGAGACCCAGTACTTC. Encoded protein: CASSYPDGETQYF.